Below are 27 T cell receptor beta chains sequenced from a single sample in a study of cytomegalovirus exposure and HLA in healthy donors. This PCR relied on a set of 60 Vbeta primers and 13 Jbeta primers. Clones were read by immunoSEQ multiplex PCR, and TCRdb kept only the in-frame ones, dropping some. The sample holds roughly 190,000 clones; over 65% are singletons and the top ten take roughly 3.2%. Specimen: PBMCs. The source is a man aged 35 to 55 in good health and CMV-seropositive.

This chain connects TRBV7-9 to TRBJ2-7; the match to TRBD1 covers 8 bases. V shed 5 bases and J 0 bases; nucleotides not matched to a gene: 6. This CDR3 has 15 amino acids. In germline, CDR1 is SEHNR, CDR2 FQNEAQ (reference sequence). The DNA of the CDR3 is TGTGCCAGCAGCGGGGGACAGGCGAGCTCCTACGAGCAGTACTTC. It yields the protein CASSGGQASSYEQYF.

This clone has only one observation. J is TRBJ2-1 and V is TRBV6-5; TRBD1 might be the D (5 bases). The CDR3 contains 13 residues. Trimming shortened V by 5 bases and J by 8 bases, and 13 bases separated the two germline ends. CDR1 is MNHEY, CDR2 SVGAGI, per germline. The chain's CDR3 is CASSPTGFDEQFF. CDR3 nucleotides: TGTGCCAGCAGTCCCACAGGATTCGATGAGCAGTTCTTC.

The J gene is TRBJ2-1, the V gene TRBV28, with D tentatively TRBD2 (7 bases). Trimming shortened V by 6 bases and J by 1 base, and 13 bases separated the two germline ends. This CDR3 comprises 15 residues. From germline, CDR1 is MDHEN and CDR2 SYDVKM. The CDR3 here is CASRLGGASYNEQFF. The CDR3 bases are TGTGCCAGCAGGTTGGGGGGGGCTTCCTACAATGAGCAGTTCTTC.

This chain joins TRBV10-3 and TRBJ2-7; TRBD2 agrees at 11 bases. The V segment lost 3 bases and the J segment 1 base; nucleotides outside the gene matches: 5. Per germline, CDR1 ENHRY and CDR2 SYGVKD. There are 16 residues in the CDR3. CDR3 in DNA: TGTGCCATCAGTGACGCGGGACTAGCGGATTCCTACGAGCAGTACTTC. This codes for CAISDAGLADSYEQYF.

In this sample, this clone turned up a few times. V usage is TRBV29-1 and J usage is TRBJ2-7, with TRBD2 matching over 7 bases. Germline CDR1 SQVTM, CDR2 ANQGSEA. J lost 6 bases, V lost 8 bases, and 13 bases had no gene match. The CDR3 runs to 13 residues. CDR3 sequence: CSYRVQRGSEQYF. The CDR3 region has the DNA TGCAGCTATAGGGTCCAGCGGGGAAGCGAGCAGTACTTC.

This rearrangement joins TRBV4-2 to TRBJ2-7, with TRBD1 identical over 8 bases. Unmatched junction bases numbered 8, after V lost 4 bases and J lost 3 bases. Germline V gene data show CDR1 as LGHNA and CDR2 as YNFKEQ. The CDR3 is made up of 15 amino acids. The CDR3 is CASSLGQGLDYEQYF. In DNA form, the CDR3 reads TGTGCCAGCAGCCTAGGACAGGGACTGGACTACGAGCAGTACTTC.

V and J are TRBV6-5 and TRBJ2-7, with TRBD1 as a possible D gene (5 bases). This CDR3 is built from 14 residues. Trimming removed 6 bases from V and 4 bases from J, with 16 bases in between. Germline CDR1 is MNHEY and CDR2 is SVGAGI. CDR3 residues: CASRTATDPYEQYF. DNA for the CDR3: TGTGCCAGCAGGACAGCCACAGATCCATACGAGCAGTACTTC.

This clone was picked up a small number of times. The V gene is TRBV5-4, the J gene TRBJ1-4; 7 bases agree with TRBD1. The CDR3 covers 15 residues. V dropped 0 bases and J dropped 8; count of bases not matched to a gene: 7. The germline V gene encodes CDR1 SGHNT and CDR2 YYREEE (reference sequence). CDR3: CASSLAEGAGEKLFF. As DNA, the CDR3 is TGTGCCAGCAGCTTGGCCGAGGGGGCTGGGGAAAAACTGTTTTTT.

This chain links TRBV5-4 with TRBJ1-2, with D uncertain. The V and J ends lost 0 bases and 6 bases respectively, with 6 bases between them. Germline values: CDR1 SGHNT, CDR2 YYREEE (reference sequence). The CDR3 loop spans 12 amino acids. The CDR3 loop is CASSLGENGYTF. CDR3 DNA sequence: TGTGCCAGCAGCTTGGGGGAGAATGGCTACACCTTC.

This chain uses TRBV6-5 with TRBJ1-6; no definite D call. This CDR3 contains 13 residues. V gave up 7 bases and J gave up 10 bases, with 14 bases separating them. Germline-derived CDR1 and CDR2 are MNHEY and SVGAGI. The DNA for the CDR3 is TGTGCCAGCACCCGCACCGTCGGGTCACCCCTCCACTTT. Translated: CASTRTVGSPLHF.

This clone has a single count. The chain combines TRBV19 with TRBJ2-7, with D perhaps matching TRBD1 (6 bases). The CDR3 has 15 residues. CDR1 and CDR2 (germline): LNHDA, SQIVND (reference sequence). V was clipped by 5 bases and J by 1 base, with 15 bases between them. In DNA, the CDR3 is TGTGCCAGTAGTTCCAGTAACAGGGTTTCCTACGAGCAGTACTTC. This translates into CASSSSNRVSYEQYF.

The rearrangement uses TRBV15 and TRBJ1-4; 7 bases agree with TRBD1. V lost 5 bases and J lost 4; bases outside the gene matches: 7. Germline assignment: CDR1 LNHNV and CDR2 YYDKDF (reference sequence). The CDR3 has 15 amino acids. The CDR3 protein is CATSGGGLFNEKLFF. Written as DNA, the CDR3 is TGTGCCACCAGCGGAGGGGGCCTCTTTAATGAAAAACTGTTTTTT. Looking up the rest from reference TRBV15 and TRBJ1-4 gives the full variable domain: DAMVIQNPRYQVTQFGKPVTLSCSQTLNHNVMYWYQQKSSQAPKLLFHYYDKDFNNEADTPDNFQSRRPNTSFCFLDIRSPGLGDTAMYLCATSGGGLFNEKLFFGSGTQLSVL.

This rearrangement joins TRBV15 to TRBJ1-1; D gene uncertain. Germline CDR1 is LNHNV and CDR2 is YYDKDF (reference sequence). This CDR3 has 15 residues. Between the trimmed V and J ends, which lost 0 bases and 7 bases, there was a span of 15 bases. CDR3 sequence reads: CATSRDPSAVDEAFF. The CDR3 DNA reads TGTGCCACCAGCAGAGATCCGTCTGCGGTCGATGAAGCTTTCTTT.

This chain links TRBV5-1 with TRBJ1-4; 10 bases align to TRBD1. The CDR3 sequence is 17 residues long. Germline CDR1 and CDR2: SGHRS and YFSETQ. The junction had 5 bases not matched to a gene; V was cut back by 0 bases and J by 3 bases. The CDR3 region is CASSLETGGGSNEKLFF. Written as DNA, the CDR3 is TGCGCCAGCAGCTTGGAGACAGGGGGCGGCTCTAATGAAAAACTGTTTTTT.

The chain uses TRBV10-3 and TRBJ1-3, with TRBD1 identical over 9 bases. From germline, CDR1 is ENHRY and CDR2 SYGVKD. The junction had 12 bases not matched to a gene; V was cut back by 0 bases and J by 0 bases. The CDR3 is made up of 20 amino acids. CDR3 region: CAISESGEDRGPYSGNTIYF. CDR3 DNA: TGTGCCATCAGTGAGTCAGGGGAGGACAGGGGCCCTTACTCTGGAAACACCATATATTTT.

In this sample, this clone turned up once. This rearrangement joins TRBV7-3 to TRBJ2-5; 10 positions match TRBD2. The CDR3 consists of 15 residues. Germline values: CDR1 SGHTA, CDR2 FQGTGA. J lost 2 bases, V lost 3 bases, and 3 bases had no gene match. The CDR3 region has the DNA TGTGCCAGCAGCTTTTCAGCGGGGGGGCAAGAGACCCAGTACTTC. This sequence encodes CASSFSAGGQETQYF.

This clone was detected only once. The genes are TRBV6-1 and TRBJ2-1; 11 bases are shared with TRBD2. In germline, CDR1 is MNHNS, CDR2 SASEGT. V trimming: 6 bases; J trimming: 7 bases; junction bases outside the gene matches: 8. The CDR3 runs to 15 residues. CDR3 DNA: TGTGCCAGCAGCCTTAGCGGGGGGGCCTTGAATGAGCAGTTCTTC. Amino acids: CASSLSGGALNEQFF.

The CDR3 region has the DNA TGTGCCAGCAGTAATCAGGCGTATAATTCACCCCTCCACTTT. It codes for CASSNQAYNSPLHF. V usage is TRBV2 and J usage is TRBJ1-6; D not certain. Germline assignment: CDR1 SNHLY and CDR2 FYNNEI. V dropped 5 bases and J dropped 4 bases, with 9 bases sitting between them. The length of the CDR3 is 14 residues.

V gene TRBV7-3 combines with J gene TRBJ2-1; perhaps TRBD1 as D (6 bases). The germline V gene encodes CDR1 SGHTA and CDR2 FQGTGA. The CDR3 contains 15 residues. Trimming cost V 5 bases and J 0 bases, with 11 bases left between them. CDR3 amino acids: CASSPGHSSYNEQFF. The DNA for the CDR3 is TGTGCCAGCAGCCCGGGACACAGCTCCTACAATGAGCAGTTCTTC.

The chain is built from TRBV7-9 and TRBJ1-1, with 7 positions matching TRBD1. This CDR3 region has 11 residues. Germline loops: CDR1 SEHNR, CDR2 FQNEAQ (reference sequence). V lost 4 bases, J lost 13 bases, and 6 bases stayed unmatched. This chain's CDR3 is CASSSNRGHFF. The CDR3 DNA reads as TGTGCCAGCAGCTCAAACAGGGGCCATTTCTTT.

The sample holds one count of this clone. The chain joins TRBV28 to TRBJ2-3, with D hard to call. This CDR3 has 12 residues. Trimming left V 8 bases short and J 2 bases short, with 8 bases between. In germline, CDR1 is MDHEN, CDR2 SYDVKM. CDR3 coding DNA: TGTGCCAGCGCGATAGACACAGATACGCAGTATTTT. It codes for CASAIDTDTQYF.

The chain recombines TRBV9 with TRBJ2-2, with D uncertain. CDR3 size: 12 residues. CDR1 and CDR2 (germline): SGDLS, YYNGEE. The V end was cut by 4 bases, the J end by 3 bases, with 4 bases between. For the CDR3, the DNA is TGTGCCAGCAGCCGGGACACCGGGGAGCTGTTTTTT. Protein product: CASSRDTGELFF.

J is TRBJ2-1 and V is TRBV12-2; TRBD2 is the table's D call and was not checked against the DNA. TRBV12-2 is a pseudogene segment. The CDR3 totals 19 residues. The CDR3 coding sequence is TGTGCAAGTCGCCCTAGACTAGCGGGAGGTGTAAACTCCTACAATGAGCAGTTCTTC. Translation gives CASRPRLAGGVNSYNEQFF.

V and J are TRBV7-8 and TRBJ1-2; 10 bases match TRBD1. The CDR3 is 14 amino acids. The junction had 5 bases not matched to a gene; V was cut back by 6 bases and J by 4 bases. From germline, CDR1 is SGHVS and CDR2 FQNEAQ. The CDR3 coding sequence is TGTGCCAGCAGGGGGGACAGGGGCTCCTATGGCTACACCTTC. Encoded protein: CASRGDRGSYGYTF.

This rearrangement joins TRBV6-5 to TRBJ2-7; TRBD2 aligns across 10 bases. V shed 9 bases, J shed 0 bases, and the junction held 5 bases outside the gene matches. Per the germline V gene, CDR1 is MNHEY and CDR2 is SVGAGI. The CDR3 consists of 14 residues. The CDR3 here is CASTAGGSSYEQYF. The CDR3 coding sequence is TGTGCCAGTACAGCGGGGGGGAGCTCCTACGAGCAGTACTTC.

The chain uses TRBV7-2 and TRBJ2-5, with TRBD1 as a possible D gene (5 bases). Judging by the DNA end, TRBJ2-7 fits better; the J call may be wrong. This CDR3 region has 15 residues. The germline V gene encodes CDR1 SGHTA and CDR2 FQGNSA. CDR3 residues: CASSLEAGATYEQYF. In nucleotides, the CDR3 is TGTGCCAGCAGCTTAGAGGCTGGGGCTACCTACGAGCAGTACTTC.

V is TRBV19 and J is TRBJ2-1; 12 bases align to TRBD2. The CDR3 is 17 residues long. V lost 4 bases to trimming and J lost 9 bases; unmatched junction nucleotides: 13. Germline loops: CDR1 LNHDA, CDR2 SQIVND (reference sequence). CDR3 sequence: CASSTTPLAGGGSEQFF. CDR3 nucleotide sequence: TGTGCCAGTAGTACGACCCCACTAGCGGGGGGAGGATCTGAGCAGTTCTTC.